These T cell receptor beta chains were read from a single sample in a study of OX40 agonist ivuxolimab in advanced cancers. The table came from immunoSEQ multiplex PCR; TCRdb's copy has only in-frame clones and leaves some out. The table includes about 83,000 clones, about 86% detected once. Sequences were derived from CD4+ or CD8+ T cells sorted from blood, sampled in a trial of the OX40 agonist ivuxolimab. The source of these receptors is an adult with an advanced solid tumor such as melanoma, head and neck, liver or kidney cancer. Both conserved end residues are part of each CDR3.

J	length	V	CDR3
TRBJ2-3	15	TRBV7-2	CASSSPSSSTDTQYF
TRBJ1-1	15	TRBV5-4	CASSSRVTMNTEAFF
TRBJ2-5	13	TRBV19	CASSPEYQETQYF
TRBJ1-2	13	TRBV6-5	CASRKGGPYGYTF
TRBJ2-2	16	TRBV14	CASSPRGVTNTGELFF
TRBJ2-5	16	TRBV6-5	CASSYSPSGGQETQYF
TRBJ2-7	12	TRBV5-1	CASSLQGYEQYF
TRBJ2-7	15	TRBV7-2	CASSTSGGITYEQYF
TRBJ1-4	15	TRBV2	CASSGGRGYNEKLFF
TRBJ2-7	16	TRBV6-6	CASSYPLAGGSYEQYF
TRBJ1-2	15	TRBV5-1	CASSPFPANNYGYTF
TRBJ2-1	15	TRBV5-1	CASSLGASGVHEQFF
TRBJ1-6	13	TRBV7-3	CASSVQGGSPLHF
TRBJ1-1	14	TRBV18	CASSPTGWNTEAFF
TRBJ2-2	15	TRBV7-2	CASSRLGLPTGELFF
TRBJ2-7	14	TRBV7-8	CASSSGTQSHEQYF
TRBJ2-5	15	TRBV7-9	CASSLGNGPQETQYF
TRBJ2-2	17	TRBV9	CASSVELSGGAGGELFF
TRBJ1-3	15	TRBV28	CATTKRGPGGNTIYF
TRBJ2-1	15	TRBV7-2	CASSPTSGGAWEQFF
TRBJ1-2	15	TRBV6-5	CASSYYTGGVYGYTF
TRBJ2-1	13	TRBV5-4	CASSLPGANEQFF
TRBJ1-2	14	TRBV2	CASSEVVAGVGYTF
TRBJ2-1	14	TRBV9	CASNLADAVNEQFF
TRBJ1-1	16	TRBV7-2	CASSTLAGDYGTEAFF
TRBJ1-5	16	TRBV4-3	CASSQVRGAGSQPQHF
TRBJ2-7	12	TRBV7-9	CASSILGQGIGF
TRBJ1-3	12	TRBV7-2	CASSPGGNTIYF
TRBJ2-1	16	TRBV5-4	CASSLTRARGNNEQFF